This TCR beta chain was obtained from a study of CD8 T cells in Susac syndrome. Random hexamers were used to reverse transcribe an amount of about 0.45 to 1 ug RNA. Amplification of TCR beta CDR3 across 54 Vbeta and 13 Jbeta was performed with immunoSEQ multiplex PCR. Using its own MiXCR run on the immunoSEQ multiplex PCR reads, TCRdb lists one record per CDR3 protein. The data hold approximately 170,000 distinct CDR3 sequences, with around 93% observed a single time. In this sample, this clonotype turned up a few times. Sequencing targeted TCR beta in T cells from blood (CD8+ and CD4+). This CDR3 is built from 14 residues. Germline assignment: CDR1 SQVTM and CDR2 ANQGSEA. V was trimmed by 8 bases and J by 2 bases, leaving 19 bases between them.

This chain uses TRBV29-1 with TRBJ2-7; D perhaps matches TRBD2 (6 bases). This TCR came from a human donor in good health. The sample taken for sequencing was CD4+ T cells from PBMCs. The CDR3 DNA follows: TGCAGCTTTTTTTCGGGGGAGGAAACCTACGAGCAGTACTTC. Translating gives CSFFSGEETYEQYF.